A single sample is the source of the 22 T cell receptor beta chains below, sequenced in a study of T cell responses to AZD1222 COVID-19 vaccine. Generated by immunoSEQ multiplex PCR, the TCRdb table keeps only in-frame clones and is missing some. The sample shows around 170,000 clones, 88% of them seen only once. The sequencing used peripheral blood, collected 28 days after the second AZD1222 dose. All receptors derive from an adult who received the AZD1222 COVID-19 vaccine.

This chain links TRBV19 with TRBJ1-5, with 7 bases aligning to TRBD1. Germline V lookup: CDR1 LNHDA, CDR2 SQIVND (reference sequence). Losses at the gene ends were 5 bases for V and 4 bases for J; bases not matched to a gene: 8. CDR3 length: 15 residues. This CDR3 is CASSRTGALNQPQHF. The CDR3 DNA is TGTGCCAGTAGTCGTACAGGGGCGCTAAATCAGCCCCAGCATTTT.

This clone was seen a handful of times. The J gene is TRBJ2-7, the V gene TRBV10-2, with 14 bases aligning to TRBD2. Germline V gene data show CDR1 as WSHSY and CDR2 as SAAADI. The CDR3 extends over 14 amino acids. The V and J ends lost 7 bases and 5 bases, in that order; junction bases with no gene match: 4. CDR3 region: CASMTSGGAHEQYF. The CDR3 region has the DNA TGCGCCAGCATGACTAGCGGGGGGGCCCACGAGCAGTACTTC.

J is TRBJ2-1 and V is TRBV6-5; possibly TRBD1 for D (5 bases). The ends were cut back, 8 bases at V and 5 bases at J, with 10 bases in the middle. Germline values: CDR1 MNHEY, CDR2 SVGAGI. The CDR3 has 12 amino acids. The CDR3: CASWQGHNEQFF. The DNA for the CDR3 is TGTGCCAGCTGGCAGGGCCACAATGAGCAGTTCTTC.

The V and J genes are TRBV9 and TRBJ1-3; the D gene is possibly TRBD1 (5 bases). The germline V gene encodes CDR1 SGDLS and CDR2 YYNGEE. The CDR3 runs 17 residues. The V gene lost 0 bases and the J gene lost 0 bases, with 13 bases spanning the gap. The chain's CDR3 is CASSVDQDTSSGNTIYF. The DNA of the CDR3 is TGTGCCAGCAGCGTAGATCAGGACACTAGCTCTGGAAACACCATATATTTT.

The chain is built from TRBV15 and TRBJ2-1; TRBD2 aligns across 12 bases. From germline, CDR1 is LNHNV and CDR2 YYDKDF (reference sequence). The CDR3 extends over 15 amino acids. Trimming at V came to 5 bases and at J to 10 bases, leaving 9 bases not matched to a gene. CDR3 in amino acids: CATSVGLAGKGEQFF. The DNA for the CDR3 is TGTGCCACCAGCGTCGGACTAGCGGGAAAAGGAGAGCAGTTCTTC.

J is TRBJ2-7 and V is TRBV11-3, with D unresolved. CDR3 length equals 10 residues. The V end was cut by 10 bases, the J end by 5 bases, with 9 bases between. Germline CDR1 and CDR2: SGHNT and YENEEA. Here the CDR3 reads CATPGNEQYF. CDR3 in DNA: TGTGCCACCCCCGGTAACGAGCAGTACTTC. Together with reference TRBV11-3 and TRBJ2-7, the CDR3 gives the full variable domain: EAGVVQSPRYKIIEKKQPVAFWCNPISGHNTLYWYLQNLGQGPELLIRYENEEAVDDSQLPKDRFSAERLKGVDSTLKIQPAELGDSAVYLCATPGNEQYFGPGTRLTVT.

The chain carries TRBV7-9 and TRBJ1-6; 10 positions match TRBD1. The CDR3 runs to 15 residues. Losses at the gene ends were 0 bases for V and 9 bases for J; bases not matched to a gene: 2. From germline, CDR1 is SEHNR and CDR2 FQNEAQ (reference sequence). The CDR3: CASSLAGTGVSPLHF. For the CDR3, the DNA is TGTGCCAGCAGCTTAGCAGGGACAGGGGTTTCACCCCTCCACTTT.

DNA of the CDR3: TGTGCCAGCAGTGACTCGTGGGGCAGGGGGCTCCGCACTGAAGCTTTCTTT. Translation gives CASSDSWGRGLRTEAFF. The V call is TRBV6-4, the J call TRBJ1-1, with 8 bases fitting TRBD1. CDR3 length: 17 amino acids. V shed 0 bases and J 4 bases; nucleotides not matched to a gene: 10. The germline V gene encodes CDR1 MRHNA and CDR2 SNTAGT.

V gene TRBV18 combines with J gene TRBJ2-7, with TRBD2 identical over 12 bases. This CDR3 has 17 amino acids. The V gene's germline CDR1 is KGHSH and CDR2 LQKENI. V shed 3 bases, J shed 0 bases, and the junction held 6 bases outside the gene matches. CDR3 in DNA: TGTGCCAGCTCACCCATGACTAGCGGGGGTAGCTCCTACGAGCAGTACTTC. It translates to CASSPMTSGGSSYEQYF. Complete variable domain (other parts from reference TRBV18 and TRBJ2-7): NAGVMQNPRHLVRRRGQEARLRCSPMKGHSHVYWYRQLPEEGLKFMVYLQKENIIDESGMPKERFSAEFPKEGPSILRIQQVVRGDSAAYFCASSPMTSGGSSYEQYFGPGTRLTVT.

The chain uses TRBV28 and TRBJ2-2, with D possibly matching TRBD2 (7 bases). Trimming stripped 1 base from V and 4 bases from J, with 13 bases between. Germline values: CDR1 MDHEN, CDR2 SYDVKM. The CDR3 contains 16 residues. CDR3 in DNA: TGTGCCAGCAGTTTATCCGGGGGGCCAAGCACCGGGGAGCTGTTTTTT. Translation gives CASSLSGGPSTGELFF.

The CDR3 spells CASIARDSSYNEQFF. For the CDR3, the DNA is TGTGCCAGCATAGCTCGGGATAGCTCCTACAATGAGCAGTTCTTC. The chain links TRBV5-4 to TRBJ2-1; D possibly corresponds to TRBD2 (5 bases). The CDR3 has 15 amino acids. V was cut by 6 bases and J by 0 bases, with 13 bases left in between. CDR1 is SGHNT, CDR2 YYREEE, per germline (reference sequence).

The CDR3 nucleotides read TGTGCCAGCAGCCAAGTGGGACAGGCCCCACGCACAGATACGCAGTATTTT. Translated: CASSQVGQAPRTDTQYF. The chain has TRBV3-1 (or the pseudogene TRBV3-2) and TRBJ2-3; the match to TRBD1 covers 8 bases. Germline values: CDR1 LGHDT, CDR2 YNNKEL (reference sequence). V was pared by 1 base and J by 1 base, with 7 bases of the junction left unmatched. The length of the CDR3 is 17 residues.

In regard to this clone: Within the sample, other DNA sequences also encode this same CDR3. This chain connects TRBV10-3 to TRBJ2-5; D perhaps matches TRBD2 (5 bases). The CDR3 has 13 residues. The V and J ends lost 2 bases and 1 base respectively, with 5 bases between them. Germline loops: CDR1 ENHRY, CDR2 SYGVKD. The CDR3: CAISEGGQETQYF. CDR3 coding DNA: TGTGCCATCAGTGAGGGAGGCCAAGAGACCCAGTACTTC.

The CDR3 DNA reads TGCGCCAGCAGCTTGGGGGACAGGGGGCGCGAGCAGTACTTC. Its translation: CASSLGDRGREQYF. This chain connects TRBV5-1 to TRBJ2-7; 12 positions match TRBD1. Germline V gene sequence: CDR1 SGHRS, CDR2 YFSETQ. CDR3 length: 14 amino acids. The ends lost 0 bases at V and 6 bases at J; junction bases unmatched: 1. Supplemented by reference TRBV5-1 and TRBJ2-7, the full variable domain reads KAGVTQTPRYLIKTRGQQVTLSCSPISGHRSVSWYQQTPGQGLQFLFEYFSETQRNKGNFPGRFSGRQFSNSRSEMNVSTLELGDSALYLCASSLGDRGREQYFGPGTRLTVT.

This rearrangement joins TRBV27 to TRBJ2-7; tentative D call: TRBD1 (6 bases). The CDR3 consists of 15 residues. V dropped 4 bases and J dropped 3 bases, with 16 bases sitting between them. The germline V gene encodes CDR1 MNHEY and CDR2 SMNVEV (reference sequence). This chain's CDR3 is CASSSRDKPIYEQYF. The CDR3 DNA is TGTGCCAGCAGTTCCCGGGACAAACCCATCTACGAGCAGTACTTC.

The chain carries TRBV28 and TRBJ1-2; D is possibly TRBD1 (6 bases). Trimming took 7 bases from V and 7 from J, leaving 16 bases between them. Looked up from germline, CDR1 is MDHEN and CDR2 is SYDVKM. This CDR3 has 13 amino acids. CDR3 region: CASTLGGSPGYTF. The CDR3 DNA reads TGTGCCAGCACCCTCGGGGGCTCTCCTGGCTACACCTTC.

The CDR3 here is CASSMYAQDRESGYTF. The CDR3 DNA reads as TGTGCCAGTAGTATGTATGCCCAGGACAGGGAAAGTGGCTACACCTTC. The V call is TRBV19, the J call TRBJ1-2, with 8 bases identical to TRBD1. The V and J ends lost 3 bases and 7 bases, in that order; junction bases with no gene match: 13. Germline lookup yields CDR1 LNHDA and CDR2 SQIVND (reference sequence). This CDR3 comprises 16 residues.

The chain employs TRBV19 and TRBJ1-3, with D possibly TRBD1 on 5 matching bases. Germline CDR1 and CDR2: LNHDA and SQIVND (reference sequence). V lost 9 bases and J lost 3, with 9 bases in between. This CDR3 has 12 residues. The CDR3: CASGTYGNTIYF. The CDR3 nucleotides are TGTGCCAGCGGGACGTATGGAAACACCATATATTTT.

The chain combines TRBV5-1 with TRBJ2-3; D gene ambiguous. V was pared by 4 bases and J by 0 bases, with 9 bases between. The CDR3 extends over 14 amino acids. The V gene's germline CDR1 is SGHRS and CDR2 YFSETQ. CDR3 DNA: TGCGCCAGCAGCCAGACAACTAGCACAGATACGCAGTATTTT. As protein: CASSQTTSTDTQYF.

This clone was counted a single time. Written as DNA, the CDR3 is TGTGCCAGTAGTACCGGACAGCTAGGGACTGAAGCTTTCTTT. It yields the protein CASSTGQLGTEAFF. The chain is built from TRBV19 and TRBJ1-1, with D possibly TRBD1 on 6 matching bases. This CDR3 is built from 14 residues. V lost 4 bases and J 5 bases, leaving 14 bases between the germline ends. CDR1 and CDR2 (germline): LNHDA, SQIVND (reference sequence).

The chain couples TRBV5-1 to TRBJ1-1; D is ambiguous. Per germline, CDR1 SGHRS and CDR2 YFSETQ. The CDR3 extends over 13 amino acids. Trimming removed 2 bases at V and 5 bases at J, with 10 bases between. CDR3 sequence reads: CASSLLGNTEAFF. Written as DNA, the CDR3 is TGCGCCAGCAGCTTATTGGGAAATACTGAAGCTTTCTTT.

This chain joins TRBV6-5 and TRBJ2-1; 10 nucleotides match TRBD2. CDR1 and CDR2 (germline): MNHEY, SVGAGI. The CDR3 length is 15 residues. The V segment lost 6 bases and the J segment 3 bases; nucleotides outside the gene matches: 5. The CDR3 DNA reads as TGTGCCAGCAGCGTCCAGCGGGGGGGCTACAATGAGCAGTTCTTC. Protein: CASSVQRGGYNEQFF.